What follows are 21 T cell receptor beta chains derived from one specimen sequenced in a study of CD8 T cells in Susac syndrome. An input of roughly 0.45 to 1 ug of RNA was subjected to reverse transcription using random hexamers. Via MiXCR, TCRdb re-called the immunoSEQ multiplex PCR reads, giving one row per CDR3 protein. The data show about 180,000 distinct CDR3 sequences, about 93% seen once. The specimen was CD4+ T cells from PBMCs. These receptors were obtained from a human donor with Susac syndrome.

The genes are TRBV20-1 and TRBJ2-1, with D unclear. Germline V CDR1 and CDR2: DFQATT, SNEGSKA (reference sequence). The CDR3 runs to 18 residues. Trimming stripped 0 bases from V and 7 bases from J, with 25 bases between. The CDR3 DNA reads TGCAGTGCTAGAGACTCCTCCACCACAGCCTCTCCGCGGAATGAGCAGTTCTTC. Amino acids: CSARDSSTTASPRNEQFF.

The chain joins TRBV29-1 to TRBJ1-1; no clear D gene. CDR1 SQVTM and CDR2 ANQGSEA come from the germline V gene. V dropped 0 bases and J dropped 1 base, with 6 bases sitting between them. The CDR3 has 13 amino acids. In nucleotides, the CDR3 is TGCAGCGTTGAAGATCCGGCGAACACTGAAGCTTTCTTT. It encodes CSVEDPANTEAFF.

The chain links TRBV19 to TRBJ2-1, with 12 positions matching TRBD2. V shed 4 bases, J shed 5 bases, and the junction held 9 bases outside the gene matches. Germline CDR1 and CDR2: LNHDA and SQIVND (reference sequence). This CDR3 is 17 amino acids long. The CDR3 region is CASSTSRLAGEDNEQFF. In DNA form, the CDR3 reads TGTGCCAGTAGTACCTCCCGACTAGCGGGAGAGGACAATGAGCAGTTCTTC.

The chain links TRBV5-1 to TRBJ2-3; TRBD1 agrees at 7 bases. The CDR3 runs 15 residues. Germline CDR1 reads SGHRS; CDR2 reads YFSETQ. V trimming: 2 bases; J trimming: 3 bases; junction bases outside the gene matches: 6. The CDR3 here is CASSFRTGWTDTQYF. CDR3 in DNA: TGCGCCAGCAGCTTCCGGACAGGATGGACAGATACGCAGTATTTT.

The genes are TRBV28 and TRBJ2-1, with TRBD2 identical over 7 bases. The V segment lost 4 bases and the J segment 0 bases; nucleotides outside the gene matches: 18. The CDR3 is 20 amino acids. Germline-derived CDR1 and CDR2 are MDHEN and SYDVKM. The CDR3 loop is CASSYPGLPFPPSSYNEQFF. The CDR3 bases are TGTGCCAGCAGTTACCCGGGACTACCATTCCCTCCTAGCTCCTACAATGAGCAGTTCTTC.

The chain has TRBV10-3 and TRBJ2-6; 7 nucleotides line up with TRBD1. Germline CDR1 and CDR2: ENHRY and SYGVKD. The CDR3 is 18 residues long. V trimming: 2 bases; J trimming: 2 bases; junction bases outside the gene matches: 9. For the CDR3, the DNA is TGTGCCATCAGTGAGCGACAGGGTTCTCAGACTGGGGCCAACGTCCTGACTTTC. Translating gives CAISERQGSQTGANVLTF.

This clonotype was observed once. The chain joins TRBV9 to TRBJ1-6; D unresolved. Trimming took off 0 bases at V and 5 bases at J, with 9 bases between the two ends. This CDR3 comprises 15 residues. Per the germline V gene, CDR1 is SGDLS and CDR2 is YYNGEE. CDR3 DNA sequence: TGTGCCAGCAGCGTAGGAAGGGTTGATAATTCACCCCTCCACTTT. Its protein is CASSVGRVDNSPLHF.

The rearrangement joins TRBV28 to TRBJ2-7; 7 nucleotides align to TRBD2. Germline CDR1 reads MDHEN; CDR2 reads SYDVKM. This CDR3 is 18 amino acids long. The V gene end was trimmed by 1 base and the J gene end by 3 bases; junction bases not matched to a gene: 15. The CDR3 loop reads CASSLFGRFMAGNYEQYF. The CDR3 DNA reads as TGTGCCAGCAGTTTATTCGGGAGGTTTATGGCGGGAAACTACGAGCAGTACTTC.

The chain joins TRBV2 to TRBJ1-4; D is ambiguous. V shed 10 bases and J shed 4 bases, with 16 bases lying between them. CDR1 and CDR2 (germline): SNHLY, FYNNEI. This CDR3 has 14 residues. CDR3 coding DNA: TGTGCCACTTCAGTTCTATCGGGTAATGAAAAACTGTTTTTT. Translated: CATSVLSGNEKLFF.

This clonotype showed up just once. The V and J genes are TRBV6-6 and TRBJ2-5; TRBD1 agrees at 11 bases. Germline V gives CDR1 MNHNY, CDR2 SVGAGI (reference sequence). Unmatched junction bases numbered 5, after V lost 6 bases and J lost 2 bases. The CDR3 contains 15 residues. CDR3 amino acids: CASSNRDRGQETQYF. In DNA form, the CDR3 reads TGTGCCAGCAGCAATCGGGACAGGGGGCAAGAGACCCAGTACTTC.

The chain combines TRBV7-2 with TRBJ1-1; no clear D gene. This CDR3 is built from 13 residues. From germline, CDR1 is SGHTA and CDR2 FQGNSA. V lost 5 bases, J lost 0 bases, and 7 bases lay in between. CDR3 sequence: CASSTGMNTEAFF. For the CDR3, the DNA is TGTGCCAGCAGCACGGGAATGAACACTGAAGCTTTCTTT.

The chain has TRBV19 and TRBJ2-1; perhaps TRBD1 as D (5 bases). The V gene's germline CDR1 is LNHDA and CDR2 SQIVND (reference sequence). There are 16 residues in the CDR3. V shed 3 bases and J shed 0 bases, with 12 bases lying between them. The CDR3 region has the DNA TGTGCCAGTAGTATGCAGGGCCTGAGCTCCTACAATGAGCAGTTCTTC. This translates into CASSMQGLSSYNEQFF.

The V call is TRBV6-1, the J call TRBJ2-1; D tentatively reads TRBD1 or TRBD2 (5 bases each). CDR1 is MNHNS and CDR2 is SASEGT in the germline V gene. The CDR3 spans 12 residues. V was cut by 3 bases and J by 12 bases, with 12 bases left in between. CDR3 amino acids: CASSDLARGQFF. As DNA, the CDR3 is TGTGCCAGCAGTGATTTAGCGAGGGGGCAGTTCTTC.

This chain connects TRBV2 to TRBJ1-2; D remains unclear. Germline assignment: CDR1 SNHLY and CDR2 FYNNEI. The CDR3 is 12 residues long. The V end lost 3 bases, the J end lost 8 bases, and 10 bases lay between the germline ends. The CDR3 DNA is TGTGCCAGCAGTGAGGACTTCGGGGGCTACACCTTC. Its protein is CASSEDFGGYTF. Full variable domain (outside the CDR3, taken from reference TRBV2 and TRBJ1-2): EPEVTQTPSHQVTQMGQEVILRCVPISNHLYFYWYRQILGQKVEFLVSFYNNEISEKSEIFDDQFSVERPDGSNFTLKIRSTKLEDSAMYFCASSEDFGGYTFGSGTRLTVV.

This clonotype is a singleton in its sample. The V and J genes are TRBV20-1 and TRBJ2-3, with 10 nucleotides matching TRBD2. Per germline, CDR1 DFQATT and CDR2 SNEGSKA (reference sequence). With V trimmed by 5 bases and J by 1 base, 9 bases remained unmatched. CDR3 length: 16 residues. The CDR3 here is CSAARFGTSGTDTQYF. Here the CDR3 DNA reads TGCAGTGCTGCCCGATTCGGGACTAGCGGCACAGATACGCAGTATTTT.

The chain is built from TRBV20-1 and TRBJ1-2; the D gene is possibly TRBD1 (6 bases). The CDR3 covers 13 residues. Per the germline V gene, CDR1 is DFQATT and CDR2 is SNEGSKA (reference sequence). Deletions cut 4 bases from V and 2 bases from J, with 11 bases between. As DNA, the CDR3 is TGCAGTGCTAAGGGGGGTTCAAACTATGGCTACACCTTC. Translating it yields CSAKGGSNYGYTF.

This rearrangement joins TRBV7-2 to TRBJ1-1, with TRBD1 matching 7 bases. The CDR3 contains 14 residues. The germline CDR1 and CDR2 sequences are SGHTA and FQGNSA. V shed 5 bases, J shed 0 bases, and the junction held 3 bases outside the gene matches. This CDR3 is CASSPGQLNTEAFF. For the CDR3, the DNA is TGTGCCAGCAGCCCGGGACAGCTGAACACTGAAGCTTTCTTT.

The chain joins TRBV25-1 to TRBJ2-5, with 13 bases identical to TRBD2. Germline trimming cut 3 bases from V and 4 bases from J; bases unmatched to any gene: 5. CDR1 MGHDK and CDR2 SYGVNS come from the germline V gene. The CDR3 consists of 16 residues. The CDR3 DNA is TGTGCCAGCAGTGACTATGGGACTAGCGGGATAGAGACCCAGTACTTC. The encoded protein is CASSDYGTSGIETQYF.

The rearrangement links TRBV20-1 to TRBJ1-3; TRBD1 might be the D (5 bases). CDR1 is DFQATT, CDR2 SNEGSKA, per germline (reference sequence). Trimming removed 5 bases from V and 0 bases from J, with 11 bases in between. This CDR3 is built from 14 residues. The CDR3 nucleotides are TGCAGTGCTCGTAGGGGTTTCTCTGGAAACACCATATATTTT. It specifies CSARRGFSGNTIYF.

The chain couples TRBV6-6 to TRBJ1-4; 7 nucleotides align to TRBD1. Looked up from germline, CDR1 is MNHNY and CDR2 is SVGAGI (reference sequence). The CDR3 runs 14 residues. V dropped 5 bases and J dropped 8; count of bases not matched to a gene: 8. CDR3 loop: CASSQPGGGEKLFF. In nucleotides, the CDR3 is TGTGCCAGCAGTCAACCAGGGGGGGGAGAAAAACTGTTTTTT.

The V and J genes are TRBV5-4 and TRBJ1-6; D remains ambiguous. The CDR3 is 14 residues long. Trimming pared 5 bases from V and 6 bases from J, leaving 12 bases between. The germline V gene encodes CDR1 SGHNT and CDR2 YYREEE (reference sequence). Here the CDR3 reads CASSSTESNSPLHF. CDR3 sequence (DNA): TGTGCCAGCAGTTCGACGGAGAGTAATTCACCCCTCCACTTT.